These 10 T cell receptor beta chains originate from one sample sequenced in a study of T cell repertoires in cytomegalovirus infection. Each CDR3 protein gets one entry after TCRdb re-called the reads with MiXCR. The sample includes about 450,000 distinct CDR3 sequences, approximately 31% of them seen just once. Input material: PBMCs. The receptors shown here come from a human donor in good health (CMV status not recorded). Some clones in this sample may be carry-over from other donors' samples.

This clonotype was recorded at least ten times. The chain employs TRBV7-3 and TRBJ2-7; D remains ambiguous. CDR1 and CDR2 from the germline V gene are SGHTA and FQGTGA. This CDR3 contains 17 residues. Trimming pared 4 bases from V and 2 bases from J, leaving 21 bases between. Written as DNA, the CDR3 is TGTGCCAGCAGCTCGCGCCCTCCAGAGGTTGGTACCTACGAGCAGTACTTC. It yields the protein CASSSRPPEVGTYEQYF.

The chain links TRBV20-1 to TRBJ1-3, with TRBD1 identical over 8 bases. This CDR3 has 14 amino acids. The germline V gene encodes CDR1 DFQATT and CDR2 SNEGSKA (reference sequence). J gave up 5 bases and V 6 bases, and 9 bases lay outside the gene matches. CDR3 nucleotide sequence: TGCAGTGCCCGGATCAGGGGGCTGAGAAACACCATATATTTT. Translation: CSARIRGLRNTIYF.

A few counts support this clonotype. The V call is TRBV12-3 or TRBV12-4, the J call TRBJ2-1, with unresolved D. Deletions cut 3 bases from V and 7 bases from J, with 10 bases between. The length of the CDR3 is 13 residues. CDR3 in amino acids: CASSFLASNEQFF. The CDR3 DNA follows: TGTGCCAGCAGTTTCCTGGCTTCGAATGAGCAGTTCTTC.

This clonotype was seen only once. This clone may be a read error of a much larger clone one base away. This chain's CDR3 is CARSRILGETQYF. CDR3 nucleotides: TGTGCCAGAAGTCGGATACTTGGAGAGACCCAGTACTTC. The chain employs TRBV7-2 and TRBJ2-5; D is ambiguous. The CDR3 length is 13 residues. V was cut by 9 bases and J by 4 bases, with 15 bases left in between. The germline V gene has CDR1 SGHTA and CDR2 FQGNSA.

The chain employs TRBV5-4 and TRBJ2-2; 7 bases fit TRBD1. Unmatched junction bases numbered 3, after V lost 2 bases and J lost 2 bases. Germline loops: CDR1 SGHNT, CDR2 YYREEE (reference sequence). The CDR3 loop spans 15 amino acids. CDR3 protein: CASSFYRGNTGELFF. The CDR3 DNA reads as TGTGCCAGCAGCTTCTACAGGGGTAACACCGGGGAGCTGTTTTTT.

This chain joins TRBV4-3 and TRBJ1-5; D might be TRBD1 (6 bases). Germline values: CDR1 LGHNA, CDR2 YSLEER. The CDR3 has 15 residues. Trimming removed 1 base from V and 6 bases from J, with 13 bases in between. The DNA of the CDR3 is TGCGCCAGCAGCCAAGGGGGGCTTCTGGGTCAGCCCCAGCATTTT. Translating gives CASSQGGLLGQPQHF.

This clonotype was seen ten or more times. CDR3 sequence reads: CASSLIGQGTDTQYF. The DNA for the CDR3 is TGTGCCAGCAGCTTAATCGGACAGGGGACAGATACGCAGTATTTT. The genes are TRBV5-5 and TRBJ2-3; 9 positions match TRBD1. This CDR3 has 15 amino acids. J was trimmed by 3 bases and V by 2 bases; bases with no gene match: 4. Germline loops: CDR1 SGHKS, CDR2 YYEKEE (reference sequence).

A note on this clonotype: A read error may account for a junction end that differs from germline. The chain's CDR3 is CASSLAGPRGTNETLFF. The CDR3 DNA is TGTGCCAGCAGCTTAGCGGGCCCGAGGGGGACTAATGAAACACTGTTTTTT. This chain uses TRBV7-2 with TRBJ1-4; D is perhaps TRBD1 (6 bases). Germline loops: CDR1 SGHTA, CDR2 FQGNSA. The CDR3 consists of 17 residues. Variable domain in full (rest from reference TRBV7-2 and TRBJ1-4): GAGVSQSPSNKVTEKGKDVELRCDPISGHTALYWYRQSLGQGLEFLIYFQGNSAPDKSGLPSDRFSAERTGGSVSTLTIQRTQQEDSAVYLCASSLAGPRGTNETLFFGSGTQLSVL.

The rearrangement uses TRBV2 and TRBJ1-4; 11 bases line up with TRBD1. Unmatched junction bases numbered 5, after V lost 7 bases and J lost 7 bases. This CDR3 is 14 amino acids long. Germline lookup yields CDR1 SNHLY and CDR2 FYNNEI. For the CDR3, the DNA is TGTGCCAGCAAACGGACAGGGGGCATTGAAAAACTGTTTTTT. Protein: CASKRTGGIEKLFF. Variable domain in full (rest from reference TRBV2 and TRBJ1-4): EPEVTQTPSHQVTQMGQEVILRCVPISNHLYFYWYRQILGQKVEFLVSFYNNEISEKSEIFDDQFSVERPDGSNFTLKIRSTKLEDSAMYFCASKRTGGIEKLFFGSGTQLSVL.

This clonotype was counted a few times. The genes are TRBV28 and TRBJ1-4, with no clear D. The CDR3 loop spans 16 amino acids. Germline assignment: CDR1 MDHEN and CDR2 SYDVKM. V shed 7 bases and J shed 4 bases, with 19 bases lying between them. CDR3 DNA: TGTGCCAGCACCACCCTCACCGGACGGGATAATGAAAAACTGTTTTTT. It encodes CASTTLTGRDNEKLFF.